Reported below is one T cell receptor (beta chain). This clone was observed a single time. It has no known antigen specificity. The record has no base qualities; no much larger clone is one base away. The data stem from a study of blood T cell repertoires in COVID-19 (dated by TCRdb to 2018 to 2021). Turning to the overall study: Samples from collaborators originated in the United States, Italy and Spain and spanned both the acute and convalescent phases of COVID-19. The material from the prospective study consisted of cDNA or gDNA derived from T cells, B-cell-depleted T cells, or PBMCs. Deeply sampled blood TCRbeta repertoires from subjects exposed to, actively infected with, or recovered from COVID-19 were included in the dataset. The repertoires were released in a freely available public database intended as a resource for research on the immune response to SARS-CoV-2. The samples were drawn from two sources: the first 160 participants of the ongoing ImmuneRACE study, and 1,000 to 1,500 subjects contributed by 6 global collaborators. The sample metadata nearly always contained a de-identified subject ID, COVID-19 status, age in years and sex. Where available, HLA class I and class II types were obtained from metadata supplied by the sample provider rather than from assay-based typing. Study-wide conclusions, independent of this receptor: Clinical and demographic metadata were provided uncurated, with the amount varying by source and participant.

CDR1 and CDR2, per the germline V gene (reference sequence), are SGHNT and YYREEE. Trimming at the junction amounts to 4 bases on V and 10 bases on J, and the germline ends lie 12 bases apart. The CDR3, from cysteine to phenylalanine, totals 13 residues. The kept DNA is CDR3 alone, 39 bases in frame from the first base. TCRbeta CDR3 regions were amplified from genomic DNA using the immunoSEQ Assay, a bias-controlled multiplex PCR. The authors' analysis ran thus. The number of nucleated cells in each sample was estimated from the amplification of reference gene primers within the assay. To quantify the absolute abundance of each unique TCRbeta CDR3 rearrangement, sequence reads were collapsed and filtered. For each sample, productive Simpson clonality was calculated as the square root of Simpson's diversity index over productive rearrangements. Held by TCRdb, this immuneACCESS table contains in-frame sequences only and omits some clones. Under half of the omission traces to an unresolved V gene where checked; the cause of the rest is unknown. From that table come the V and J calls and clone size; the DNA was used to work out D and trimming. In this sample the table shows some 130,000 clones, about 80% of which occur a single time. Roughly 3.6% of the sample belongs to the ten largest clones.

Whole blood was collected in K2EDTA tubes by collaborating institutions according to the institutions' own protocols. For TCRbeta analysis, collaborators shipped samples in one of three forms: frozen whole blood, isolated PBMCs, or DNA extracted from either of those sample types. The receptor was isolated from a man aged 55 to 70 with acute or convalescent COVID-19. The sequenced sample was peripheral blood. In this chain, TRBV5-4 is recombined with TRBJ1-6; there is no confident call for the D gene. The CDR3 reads CASSPGLGSPLHF. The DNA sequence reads TGTGCCAGCAGCCCGGGGTTGGGCTCACCCCTCCACTTT.